The present entry profiles one T cell receptor beta chain with its context. Its specificity is unknown. The sample belongs to a study of cytomegalovirus exposure and HLA in healthy donors. Study-wide findings and caveats: The likely origin of a cluster of highly shared sequence variants was a sequencing artifact. In an earlier analysis, in some 500 donors, most V segments appeared productive either ~90% or ~30% of the time.

Trimming stripped 1 base from V and 2 bases from J, with 11 bases between. CDR3 length: 16 amino acids. The germline gives CDR1 SEHNR, CDR2 FQNEAQ (reference sequence). The primer mix had 60 Vbeta and 13 Jbeta primers. The repertoire was sequenced with immunoSEQ multiplex PCR; TCRdb's copy has only in-frame clones and lacks some. The data hold approximately 170,000 clones, with about three quarters observed a single time. The chain employs TRBV7-9 and TRBJ1-4; D might be TRBD1 (6 bases). The receptor was derived from a man between 18 and 35 years old in good health and CMV-seropositive. Source material: PBMCs. CDR3 DNA sequence: TGTGCCAGCAGCTTAGGACAGGTTCGGACTAATGAAAAACTGTTTTTT. Its translation is CASSLGQVRTNEKLFF. The full variable domain, completed using reference TRBV7-9 and TRBJ1-4, is DTGVSQNPRHKITKRGQNVTFRCDPISEHNRLYWYRQTLGQGPEFLTYFQNEAQLEKSRLLSDRFSAERPKGSFSTLEIQRTEQGDSAMYLCASSLGQVRTNEKLFFGSGTQLSVL.